The 16 T cell receptor beta chains below were found in one sample sequenced in a study of memory CD4+ T cells and cytomegalovirus serostatus. Single viable CD3+CD4+CD8-CD45RO+ cells were sorted as the memory CD4+ T cells. The assay was immunoSEQ multiplex PCR, and TCRdb's table has in-frame clones only and misses some. The sample contains about 64,000 clones, over 60% of which appear only once. Material for sequencing was memory CD4+ T cells from blood. These receptors were obtained from an adult in good health and CMV-seronegative.

The chain carries TRBV6-6 and TRBJ2-3, with D tentatively TRBD2 (5 bases). Germline V gene lookup returns CDR1 MNHNY and CDR2 SVGAGI (reference sequence). This CDR3 comprises 13 residues. With 4 bases removed from V and 9 bases from J, the gap between germline ends came to 14 bases. Written as DNA, the CDR3 is TGTGCCAGCAGTTCCCAGACGGAGGAGACGCAGTATTTT. It is translated as CASSSQTEETQYF.

The chain employs TRBV6-5 and TRBJ2-5, with D possibly TRBD2 on 5 matching bases. CDR3 length: 13 amino acids. Germline V gives CDR1 MNHEY, CDR2 SVGAGI. Trimming stripped 5 bases from V and 4 bases from J, with 11 bases between. Here the CDR3 DNA reads TGTGCCAGCAGTATGGGTCGGGGAGAGACCCAGTACTTC. Amino acids: CASSMGRGETQYF.

A note on this clone: The germline gene is not matched at one end of the junction; a read error may be the cause. The J gene is TRBJ1-3, the V gene TRBV30; TRBD1 is a possible D gene (5 bases). This CDR3 is built from 13 residues. Germline lookup yields CDR1 GTSNPN and CDR2 SVGIG (reference sequence). CDR3 loop: CARRGTDRNTIYF. In DNA, the CDR3 is TGTGCCCGGAGAGGGACGGACCGAAACACCATATATTTT.

The rearrangement links TRBV27 to TRBJ2-6; D is tentatively TRBD1 or TRBD2 (5 bases each). Trimming removed 6 bases from V and 0 bases from J, with 9 bases in between. The CDR3 consists of 15 residues. Per germline, CDR1 MNHEY and CDR2 SMNVEV (reference sequence). This CDR3 reads CASSREPSGANVLTF. CDR3 sequence (DNA): TGTGCCAGCAGCAGGGAGCCCTCTGGGGCCAACGTCCTGACTTTC.

This clone has a handful of counts. The chain combines TRBV5-8 with TRBJ1-5, with D unresolved. This CDR3 has 11 amino acids. Germline V CDR1 and CDR2: SGHTS, YDEGEE. Deletions cut 4 bases from V and 11 bases from J, with 10 bases between. Here the CDR3 DNA reads TGTGCCAGCAGCCGGATCAGGACCCAGCATTTT. Residues: CASSRIRTQHF.

This clone was recorded a few times. The J gene is TRBJ1-5, the V gene TRBV27, with D unclear. The CDR3 contains 12 residues. Trimming shortened V by 3 bases and J by 5 bases, and 5 bases separated the two germline ends. The germline V gene encodes CDR1 MNHEY and CDR2 SMNVEV (reference sequence). The CDR3 DNA follows: TGTGCCAGCAGTTTTCTAGATCAGCCCCAGCATTTT. It yields the protein CASSFLDQPQHF.

The genes are TRBV19 and TRBJ2-7; 8 positions agree with TRBD1. Losses at the gene ends were 7 bases for V and 5 bases for J; bases not matched to a gene: 10. Germline CDR1 reads LNHDA; CDR2 reads SQIVND (reference sequence). The CDR3 covers 14 residues. The CDR3 nucleotides are TGTGCCAGTAAAAAGGACAGGGTCAGAAACGAGCAGTACTTC. Its translation: CASKKDRVRNEQYF.

The chain joins TRBV27 to TRBJ2-7; unclear D gene. Trimming removed 5 bases from V and 0 bases from J, with 8 bases in between. The V gene's germline CDR1 is MNHEY and CDR2 SMNVEV (reference sequence). This CDR3 has 13 amino acids. CDR3 coding DNA: TGTGCCAGCAGTAGCCCCCTCTCCTACGAGCAGTACTTC. The encoded protein is CASSSPLSYEQYF.

The V call is TRBV2, the J call TRBJ1-1, with D uncertain. Germline V gene sequence: CDR1 SNHLY, CDR2 FYNNEI. V lost 4 bases to trimming and J lost 0 bases, with 9 bases between them. The CDR3 loop spans 14 amino acids. CDR3 amino acids: CASSGVGMNTEAFF. DNA of the CDR3: TGTGCCAGCAGTGGGGTAGGGATGAACACTGAAGCTTTCTTT.

V and J are TRBV6-6 and TRBJ2-5; the D gene is possibly TRBD1 (5 bases). Trimming removed 6 bases from V and 5 bases from J, with 16 bases in between. The germline V gene encodes CDR1 MNHNY and CDR2 SVGAGI (reference sequence). This CDR3 contains 14 residues. The CDR3, as DNA: TGTGCCAGCAGCCGTGAAAGGGGTGGGGAGACCCAGTACTTC. This encodes CASSRERGGETQYF.

The chain uses TRBV9 and TRBJ2-2; 8 bases are a match to TRBD2. CDR1 SGDLS and CDR2 YYNGEE come from the germline V gene. The V gene end was trimmed by 4 bases and the J gene end by 2 bases; junction bases not matched to a gene: 4. The CDR3 contains 15 residues. The chain's CDR3 is CASSPAGGNTGELFF. In nucleotides, the CDR3 is TGTGCCAGCAGCCCCGCGGGGGGTAACACCGGGGAGCTGTTTTTT.

The V call is TRBV5-6, the J call TRBJ1-1; maybe TRBD1 (5 bases). From germline, CDR1 is SGHDT and CDR2 YYEEEE. The CDR3 contains 17 residues. V dropped 2 bases and J dropped 0 bases, with 17 bases sitting between them. This CDR3 is CASSFSPGGVLNTEAFF. The CDR3, as DNA: TGTGCCAGCAGCTTTTCCCCTGGGGGAGTCTTGAACACTGAAGCTTTCTTT.

The genes are TRBV2 and TRBJ2-3; TRBD2 matches at 10 bases. Germline V gives CDR1 SNHLY, CDR2 FYNNEI. The CDR3 has 15 residues. The trim removed 6 bases at V and 0 bases at J, leaving 3 bases unmatched. The CDR3 region is CASRLLAGSTDTQYF. In nucleotides, the CDR3 is TGTGCCAGCAGGTTACTAGCGGGAAGCACAGATACGCAGTATTTT.

The J gene is TRBJ2-2, the V gene TRBV19, with 7 bases matching TRBD1. V lost 4 bases, J lost 2 bases, and 7 bases stayed unmatched. Germline CDR1 and CDR2: LNHDA and SQIVND (reference sequence). The CDR3 has 16 residues. CDR3 nucleotides: TGTGCCAGTAGTAGACAAGACAGGGATAACACCGGGGAGCTGTTTTTT. This gives the protein CASSRQDRDNTGELFF.

CDR3 sequence: CAIKAARINTGELFF. Written as DNA, the CDR3 is TGTGCCATCAAGGCCGCCAGGATTAACACCGGGGAGCTGTTTTTT. The chain carries TRBV10-3 and TRBJ2-2; D call uncertain. Trimming removed 7 bases from V and 2 bases from J, with 14 bases in between. Germline CDR1 reads ENHRY; CDR2 reads SYGVKD. The CDR3 contains 15 residues.

The gene calls are TRBV11-3 and TRBJ1-2; 7 bases are a match to TRBD1. CDR1 is SGHNT and CDR2 is YENEEA in the germline V gene. The CDR3 consists of 18 residues. The trim removed 5 bases at V and 5 bases at J, leaving 20 bases unmatched. CDR3 in amino acids: CASSLTGITDRQRYGYTF. The CDR3 nucleotides read TGTGCCAGCAGCCTAACGGGGATAACGGACAGGCAACGATATGGCTACACCTTC.